This record looks at one T cell receptor beta chain sequence and its context. Its antigen is as yet unknown. The sample comes from a study of shared clonotypes between healthy human individuals. Study-level findings and limits: Clonotypes shared by all four donors outscored non-shared clonotypes in generation probability.

The CDR3 consists of 15 residues. The ends were cut back, 2 bases at V and 1 base at J, with 11 bases in the middle. The germline CDR1 and CDR2 sequences are MNHEY and SVGAGI. Negatively enriched CD4+ T cells were divided by CD45RA into naive and memory. Sequencing was at deep level. In the authors' workflow: Because ImmunoSEQ provided only junction sequences with no quality scores, the filtering differed. Produced via immunoSEQ multiplex PCR; TCRdb's table is partial and in-frame only. From that table come the V and J calls and clone size; the DNA was used to work out D and trimming. This table has about 2.3 million clones, approximately 95% appearing once.

This clonotype was obtained from a young man in good health. Some clones in this sample may be carry-over from other donors' samples. Sample: naive CD4+ T cells from PBMCs. Subset noted: CD45RA+ positively selected. The chain links TRBV6-5 to TRBJ1-1; D might be TRBD1 (5 bases). The CDR3 loop reads CASSYGGGGNTEAFF. The CDR3 DNA reads as TGTGCCAGCAGTTACGGGGGGGGAGGGAACACTGAAGCTTTCTTT.